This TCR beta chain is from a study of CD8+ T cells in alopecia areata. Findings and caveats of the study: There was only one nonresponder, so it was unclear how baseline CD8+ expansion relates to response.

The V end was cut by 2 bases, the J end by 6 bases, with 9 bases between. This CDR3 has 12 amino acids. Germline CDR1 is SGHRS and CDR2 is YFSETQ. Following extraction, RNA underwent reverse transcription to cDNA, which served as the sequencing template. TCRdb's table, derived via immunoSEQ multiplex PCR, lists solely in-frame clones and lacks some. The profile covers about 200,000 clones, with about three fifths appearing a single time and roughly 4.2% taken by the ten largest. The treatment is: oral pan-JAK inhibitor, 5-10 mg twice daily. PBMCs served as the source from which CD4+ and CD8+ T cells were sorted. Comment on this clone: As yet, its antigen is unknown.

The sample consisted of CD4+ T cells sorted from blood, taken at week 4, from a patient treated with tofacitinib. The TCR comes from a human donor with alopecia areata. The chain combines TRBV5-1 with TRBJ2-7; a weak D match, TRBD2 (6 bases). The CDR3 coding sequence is TGCGCCAGCAGCTTTCCGACTAGCGAGCAGTACTTC. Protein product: CASSFPTSEQYF.